This TCR beta chain was found in a study of cytomegalovirus exposure and HLA in healthy donors. This clone occurred once. Its antigen is as yet unknown. The CDR3 sequence is 15 residues long. The germline V gene has CDR1 SEHNR and CDR2 FQNEAQ (reference sequence). V trimming: 5 bases; J trimming: 6 bases; junction bases outside the gene matches: 9. Study findings and constraints: An analysis that came later showed most CMV-associated TCR beta chains appearing HLA-restricted. Most subjects' HLA-A and HLA-B alleles were reportedly predicted from TCR beta sequences. Reports credit the classifier with highly specific, highly sensitive diagnosis of cytomegalovirus status.

The PCR ran on 60 Vbeta and 13 Jbeta primers. TCRdb's copy holds only in-frame clones and misses some; the assay was immunoSEQ multiplex PCR. Among approximately 220,000 clones listed, about 79% were seen once. The sequenced sample was PBMCs. The clonotype originates from a male donor in good health and CMV-seronegative. This chain uses TRBV7-9 with TRBJ1-4; 7 nucleotides match TRBD1. CDR3 protein: CASSGRQGPDEKLFF. CDR3 DNA sequence: TGTGCCAGCAGCGGAAGACAGGGACCAGATGAAAAACTGTTTTTT.